This TCR beta chain appears in the sequencing data of a study of T-cell memory formation after mild COVID-19. Background on the study: Clustering of TCRs was largely donor specific.

Study results and caveats: Balance between CD4 and CD8 was seen in clones contracting day 15 to 85, and a CD4+ lean was seen in later expanders. Mainly CM and EM harbored the contracting CD4+ clones; mainly EMRA harbored the CD8+ ones.

A 5'RACE reaction primed in the constant segment made cDNA libraries of TCR alpha and TCR beta, and these carried sample barcodes and UMIs. From the 5' RACE reads, TCRdb called clonotypes with MiXCR, one entry per CDR3 protein. The table includes 430,000 or so distinct CDR3 sequences, roughly 23% detected once. The V segment lost 1 base and the J segment 6 bases; nucleotides outside the gene matches: 1. Germline assignment: CDR1 DFQATT and CDR2 SNEGSKA (reference sequence). CDR3 length: 13 residues. As concerns this clonotype: Its target is unknown.

The rearrangement joins TRBV20-1 to TRBJ2-4; 9 bases map to TRBD2. Material: PBMCs or a T cell subset sorted from them (not recorded which). This sequence was found in an adult woman who had mild COVID-19 (a few samples of this study predate the infection). Cell type and time point are not known. The CDR3 region has the DNA TGCAGTGCTAGAGCTAGCGGGGTAAACATTCAGTACTTC. Protein: CSARASGVNIQYF.